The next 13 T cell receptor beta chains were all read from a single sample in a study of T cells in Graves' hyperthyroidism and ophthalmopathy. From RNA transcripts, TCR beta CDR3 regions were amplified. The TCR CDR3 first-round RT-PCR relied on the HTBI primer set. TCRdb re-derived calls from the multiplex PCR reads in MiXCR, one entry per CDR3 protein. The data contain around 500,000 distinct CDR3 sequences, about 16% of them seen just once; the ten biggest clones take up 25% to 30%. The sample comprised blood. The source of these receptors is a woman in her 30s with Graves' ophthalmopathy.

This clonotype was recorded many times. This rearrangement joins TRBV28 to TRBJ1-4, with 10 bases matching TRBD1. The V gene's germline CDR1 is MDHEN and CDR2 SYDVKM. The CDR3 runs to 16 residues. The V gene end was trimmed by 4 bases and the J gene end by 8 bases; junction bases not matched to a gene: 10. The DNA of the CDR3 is TGTGCCAGCAGTTCTTCCTGGACAGGGGGAAGGGAAAAACTGTTTTTT. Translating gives CASSSSWTGGREKLFF.

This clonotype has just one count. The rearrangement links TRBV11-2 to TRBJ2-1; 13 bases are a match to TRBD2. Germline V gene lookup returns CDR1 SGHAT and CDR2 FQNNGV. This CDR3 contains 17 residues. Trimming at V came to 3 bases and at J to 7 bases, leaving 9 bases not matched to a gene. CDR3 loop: CASSLPPGLAGRNEQFF. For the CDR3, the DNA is TGTGCCAGCAGCTTGCCCCCGGGACTAGCGGGAAGGAATGAGCAGTTCTTC.

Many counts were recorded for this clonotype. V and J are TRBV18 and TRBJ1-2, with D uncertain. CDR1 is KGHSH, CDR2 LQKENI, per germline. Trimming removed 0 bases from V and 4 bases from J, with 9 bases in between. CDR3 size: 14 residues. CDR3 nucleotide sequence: TGTGCCAGCTCACCACCGGCGGGTACCTATGGCTACACCTTC. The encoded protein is CASSPPAGTYGYTF.

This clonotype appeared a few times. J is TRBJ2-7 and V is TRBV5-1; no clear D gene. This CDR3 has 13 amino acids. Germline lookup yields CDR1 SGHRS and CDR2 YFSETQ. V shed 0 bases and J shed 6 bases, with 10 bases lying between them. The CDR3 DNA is TGCGCCAGCAGCTTGGGGCTAGAGGTCGAGCAGTACTTC. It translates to CASSLGLEVEQYF. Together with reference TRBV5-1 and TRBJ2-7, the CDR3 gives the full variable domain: KAGVTQTPRYLIKTRGQQVTLSCSPISGHRSVSWYQQTPGQGLQFLFEYFSETQRNKGNFPGRFSGRQFSNSRSEMNVSTLELGDSALYLCASSLGLEVEQYFGPGTRLTVT.

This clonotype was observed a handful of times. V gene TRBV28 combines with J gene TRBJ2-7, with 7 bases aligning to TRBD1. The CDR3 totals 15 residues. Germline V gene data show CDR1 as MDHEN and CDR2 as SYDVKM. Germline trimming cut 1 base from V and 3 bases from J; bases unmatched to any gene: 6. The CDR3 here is CASSLYDRVSYEQYF. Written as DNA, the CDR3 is TGTGCCAGCAGTTTATACGACAGGGTTAGCTACGAGCAGTACTTC.

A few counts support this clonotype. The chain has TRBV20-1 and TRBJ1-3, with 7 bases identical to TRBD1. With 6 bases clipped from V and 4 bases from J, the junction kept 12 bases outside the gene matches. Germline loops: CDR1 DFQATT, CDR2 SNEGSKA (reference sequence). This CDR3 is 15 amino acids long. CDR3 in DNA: TGCAGTGCCAACGCTCAAGGGGGCAGGGGAAACACCATATATTTT. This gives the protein CSANAQGGRGNTIYF.

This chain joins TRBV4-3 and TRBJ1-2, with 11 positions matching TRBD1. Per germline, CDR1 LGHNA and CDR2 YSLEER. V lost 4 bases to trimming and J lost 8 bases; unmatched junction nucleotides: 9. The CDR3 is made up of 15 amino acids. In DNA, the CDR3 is TGCGCCAGCAGCCTAACCGGGACAGGGGGACAAGGCTACACCTTC. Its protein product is CASSLTGTGGQGYTF.

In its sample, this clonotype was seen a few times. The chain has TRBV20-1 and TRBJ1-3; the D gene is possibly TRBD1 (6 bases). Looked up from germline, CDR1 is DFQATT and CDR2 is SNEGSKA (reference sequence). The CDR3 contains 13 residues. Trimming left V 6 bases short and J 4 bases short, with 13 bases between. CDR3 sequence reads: CSARGAKGNTIYF. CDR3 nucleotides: TGCAGTGCCCGGGGGGCTAAGGGAAACACCATATATTTT.

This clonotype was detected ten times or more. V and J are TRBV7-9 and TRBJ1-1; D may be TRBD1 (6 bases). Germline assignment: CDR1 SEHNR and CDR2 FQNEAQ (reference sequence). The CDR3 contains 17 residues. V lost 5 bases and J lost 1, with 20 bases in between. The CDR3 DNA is TGTGCCAGCAGCGGAGGACCGGGGGCGCGGGGGAACACTGAAGCTTTCTTT. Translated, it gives CASSGGPGARGNTEAFF.

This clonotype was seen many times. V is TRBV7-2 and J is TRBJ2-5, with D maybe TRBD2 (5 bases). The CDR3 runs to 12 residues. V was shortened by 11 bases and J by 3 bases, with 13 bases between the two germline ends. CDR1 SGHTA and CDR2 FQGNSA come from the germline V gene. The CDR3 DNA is TGTGCCTCCGGACTTAGGAAAGAGACCCAGTACTTC. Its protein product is CASGLRKETQYF.

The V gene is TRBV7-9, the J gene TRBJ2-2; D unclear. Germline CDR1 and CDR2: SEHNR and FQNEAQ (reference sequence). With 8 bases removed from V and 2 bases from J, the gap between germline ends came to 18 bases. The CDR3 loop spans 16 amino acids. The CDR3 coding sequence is TGTGCCAGCGGAGACTCAGTTGTCCGCAACACCGGGGAGCTGTTTTTT. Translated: CASGDSVVRNTGELFF. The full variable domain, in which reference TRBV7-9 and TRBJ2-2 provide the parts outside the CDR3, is DTGVSQNPRHKITKRGQNVTFRCDPISEHNRLYWYRQTLGQGPEFLTYFQNEAQLEKSRLLSDRFSAERPKGSFSTLEIQRTEQGDSAMYLCASGDSVVRNTGELFFGEGSRLTVL.

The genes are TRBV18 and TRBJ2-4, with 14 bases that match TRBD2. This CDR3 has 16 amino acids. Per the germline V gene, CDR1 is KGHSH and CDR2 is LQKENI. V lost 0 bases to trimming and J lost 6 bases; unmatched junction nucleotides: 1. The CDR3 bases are TGTGCCAGCTCACCACCGGGACTAGCGGGAGTAAACATTCAGTACTTC. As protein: CASSPPGLAGVNIQYF.

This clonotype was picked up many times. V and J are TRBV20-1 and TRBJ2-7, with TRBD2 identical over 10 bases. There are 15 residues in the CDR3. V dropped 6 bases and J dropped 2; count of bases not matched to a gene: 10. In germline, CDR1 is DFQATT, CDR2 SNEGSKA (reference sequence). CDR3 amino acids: CSALGLAEEAYEQYF. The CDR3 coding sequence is TGCAGTGCGCTAGGACTAGCGGAAGAAGCCTACGAGCAGTACTTC.